Sequencing of this T cell receptor beta chain was carried out in a study of blood T cell repertoires in COVID-19. Study-level information: COVID-19 samples, acute and convalescent, were from the United States, Italy and Spain. From T cells, B-cell-depleted T cells, or PBMCs came the material, which was cDNA or gDNA.

The CDR3 has 13 residues. CDR1 and CDR2 (germline): MNHEY, SMNVEV (reference sequence). The V end lost 9 bases, the J end lost 2 bases, and 11 bases lay between the germline ends. The table lists this clone with a few counts. As handled by the study authors: Estimated nucleated cell counts came from reference gene primer amplification. Profiled with immunoSEQ multiplex PCR; TCRdb holds only in-frame clones, not every one. For V, J and clone size, that table is used; D and trimming come from the DNA. The table records around 170,000 clones, 88% of them present only once. J is TRBJ1-3 and V is TRBV27; D not certain. The sequence came from a man between 60 and 70 years old with acute or convalescent COVID-19. The specimen sequenced was peripheral blood. The CDR3 region is CARTAVPGNTIYF. CDR3 DNA: TGTGCCAGGACGGCGGTCCCTGGAAACACCATATATTTT.